These 31 T cell receptor beta chains came from one sample sequenced in a study of blood T cell repertoires in COVID-19. Data came from immunoSEQ multiplex PCR; TCRdb stores just in-frame clones and leaves some out. The data show over 200,000 clones, with around four fifths seen just once and 7% to 10% held by the top ten. The sample comprised peripheral blood. These receptors were collected from a woman aged 50 to 60 with acute or convalescent COVID-19.

This clone showed up just once. The chain combines TRBV4-1 with TRBJ2-7; D possibly corresponds to TRBD1 (6 bases). Looked up from germline, CDR1 is MGHRA and CDR2 is YSYEKL. CDR3 length: 15 residues. V was shortened by 0 bases and J by 4 bases, with 13 bases between the two germline ends. CDR3 DNA sequence: TGCGCCAGCAGCCAAGAGCCATTAGGGGGATACGAGCAGTACTTC. It yields the protein CASSQEPLGGYEQYF.

The chain uses TRBV28 and TRBJ2-2, with a tentative D call TRBD2 (6 bases). Per the germline V gene, CDR1 is MDHEN and CDR2 is SYDVKM. The V gene lost 2 bases and the J gene lost 4 bases, with 11 bases spanning the gap. The CDR3 length is 15 residues. This chain's CDR3 is CASSLMGGITGELFF. CDR3 sequence (DNA): TGTGCCAGCAGTTTAATGGGGGGTATCACCGGGGAGCTGTTTTTT.

This rearrangement joins TRBV7-9 to TRBJ2-3; a possible D gene is TRBD2 (6 bases). CDR1 SEHNR and CDR2 FQNEAQ come from the germline V gene (reference sequence). V lost 1 base and J 3 bases, leaving 17 bases between the germline ends. The CDR3 length is 17 residues. The CDR3 is CASSLGPGWLATDTQYF. The CDR3 DNA reads TGTGCCAGCAGCTTAGGCCCTGGGTGGCTAGCGACAGATACGCAGTATTTT.

The chain joins TRBV10-2 to TRBJ2-1; the match to TRBD2 covers 10 bases. Germline V gene sequence: CDR1 WSHSY, CDR2 SAAADI. The CDR3 is made up of 13 amino acids. Losses at the gene ends were 9 bases for V and 7 bases for J; bases not matched to a gene: 6. This CDR3 reads CASASGRGNEQFF. DNA of the CDR3: TGCGCCAGTGCTAGCGGGAGAGGGAATGAGCAGTTCTTC.

This clone was seen a few times. The V and J genes are TRBV7-9 and TRBJ2-7, with 8 bases matching TRBD1. V dropped 1 base and J dropped 2; count of bases not matched to a gene: 4. Germline V gives CDR1 SEHNR, CDR2 FQNEAQ (reference sequence). The CDR3 is made up of 15 amino acids. The CDR3 sequence: CASSLGTGKTYEQYF. CDR3 bases: TGTGCCAGCAGCTTAGGGACAGGGAAAACCTACGAGCAGTACTTC.

V usage is TRBV19 and J usage is TRBJ2-1; 8 bases are a match to TRBD2. CDR3 length: 16 residues. Trimming cost V 7 bases and J 3 bases; bases outside gene matches: 11. CDR1 LNHDA and CDR2 SQIVND come from the germline V gene (reference sequence). CDR3 protein: CASNPSAGGYYNEQFF. DNA for the CDR3: TGTGCCAGTAACCCCTCTGCGGGAGGTTACTACAATGAGCAGTTCTTC.

This sequence joins TRBV27 and TRBJ2-7, with TRBD2 matching over 12 bases. This CDR3 has 15 amino acids. Germline V gene sequence: CDR1 MNHEY, CDR2 SMNVEV (reference sequence). J gave up 6 bases and V 3 bases, and 6 bases lay outside the gene matches. CDR3 nucleotide sequence: TGTGCCAGCAGTTTGACTAGCGGGAGAGGTACCGAGCAGTACTTC. Protein: CASSLTSGRGTEQYF.

The J gene is TRBJ2-5, the V gene TRBV27; 9 bases are a match to TRBD1. The ends lost 1 base at V and 2 bases at J; junction bases unmatched: 5. This CDR3 has 16 residues. CDR1 MNHEY and CDR2 SMNVEV come from the germline V gene (reference sequence). The CDR3: CASSLFSGQGQETQYF. CDR3 sequence (DNA): TGTGCCAGCAGTTTATTTAGCGGACAGGGGCAAGAGACCCAGTACTTC.

This clone was seen a few times. V gene TRBV2 combines with J gene TRBJ2-2; tentative D call: TRBD1 (6 bases). CDR1 is SNHLY and CDR2 is FYNNEI in the germline V gene. V lost 7 bases, J lost 6 bases, and 15 bases lay in between. This CDR3 region has 14 residues. The CDR3 DNA sequence: TGTGCCAGCATTCGGACAGTGACCGCCGGGGAGCTGTTTTTT. Residues: CASIRTVTAGELFF.

The CDR3 protein is CASSWAAGRYNEQFF. CDR3 coding DNA: TGTGCCAGCTCATGGGCCGCGGGACGGTACAATGAGCAGTTCTTC. The chain employs TRBV18 and TRBJ2-1, with D perhaps matching TRBD2 (6 bases). With 5 bases removed from V and 4 bases from J, the gap between germline ends came to 15 bases. This CDR3 comprises 15 residues. Germline CDR1 reads KGHSH; CDR2 reads LQKENI. Based on the CDR3 plus reference TRBV18 and TRBJ2-1, the full variable domain is NAGVMQNPRHLVRRRGQEARLRCSPMKGHSHVYWYRQLPEEGLKFMVYLQKENIIDESGMPKERFSAEFPKEGPSILRIQQVVRGDSAAYFCASSWAAGRYNEQFFGPGTRLTVL.

This chain connects TRBV11-2 to TRBJ1-4; D remains ambiguous. V dropped 6 bases and J dropped 7 bases, with 21 bases sitting between them. Germline CDR1 SGHAT, CDR2 FQNNGV. The CDR3 runs 16 residues. The CDR3 nucleotides read TGTGCCAGCAGTTCACGGGCCTTCGGAGGCTCTGAAAAACTGTTTTTT. Protein product: CASSSRAFGGSEKLFF. The entire variable domain, with the rest obtained from reference TRBV11-2 and TRBJ1-4, is as follows: EAGVAQSPRYKIIEKRQSVAFWCNPISGHATLYWYQQILGQGPKLLIQFQNNGVVDDSQLPKDRFSAERLKGVDSTLKIQPAKLEDSAVYLCASSSRAFGGSEKLFFGSGTQLSVL.

This clone was seen at least ten times. The chain links TRBV2 to TRBJ2-7; possible D gene TRBD1, 5 bases. The ends were cut back, 7 bases at V and 0 bases at J, with 13 bases in the middle. Germline CDR1 reads SNHLY; CDR2 reads FYNNEI. The CDR3 totals 14 residues. The CDR3 here is CASTPGQGSYEQYF. The CDR3, as DNA: TGTGCCAGCACTCCAGGACAAGGCTCCTACGAGCAGTACTTC.

The chain combines TRBV24-1 with TRBJ2-5, with 12 bases that match TRBD1. Per the germline V gene, CDR1 is KGHDR and CDR2 is SFDVKD. CDR3 size: 15 residues. J gave up 7 bases and V 3 bases, and 5 bases lay outside the gene matches. The CDR3 nucleotides read TGTGCCACCAGTGATCGGGACAGGGGGCTAGGGACCCAGTACTTC. Amino acids: CATSDRDRGLGTQYF.

The chain combines TRBV5-4 with TRBJ2-7; 9 bases match TRBD2. This CDR3 spans 14 amino acids. From germline, CDR1 is SGHNT and CDR2 YYREEE (reference sequence). V lost 0 bases and J lost 3; bases outside the gene matches: 1. Here the CDR3 reads CASSLGSGSYEQYF. CDR3 nucleotide sequence: TGTGCCAGCAGCTTGGGTAGCGGGAGCTACGAGCAGTACTTC.

V is TRBV6-5 and J is TRBJ2-5; TRBD2 matches at 8 bases. The CDR3 runs 14 residues. The junction had 10 bases not matched to a gene; V was cut back by 8 bases and J by 5 bases. The germline gives CDR1 MNHEY, CDR2 SVGAGI. This CDR3 is CASGGGRLGETQYF. The CDR3 nucleotides are TGTGCCAGCGGGGGCGGGAGGTTAGGCGAGACCCAGTACTTC.

The chain recombines TRBV5-1 with TRBJ2-2, with D tentatively TRBD2 (5 bases). V was trimmed by 6 bases and J by 5 bases, leaving 20 bases between them. The CDR3 runs 16 residues. Germline CDR1 is SGHRS and CDR2 is YFSETQ. CDR3 loop: CASTVTVGLSTGELFF. The CDR3 DNA reads as TGCGCCAGCACTGTTACTGTCGGACTTAGTACCGGGGAGCTGTTTTTT. Complete variable domain (other parts from reference TRBV5-1 and TRBJ2-2): KAGVTQTPRYLIKTRGQQVTLSCSPISGHRSVSWYQQTPGQGLQFLFEYFSETQRNKGNFPGRFSGRQFSNSRSEMNVSTLELGDSALYLCASTVTVGLSTGELFFGEGSRLTVL.

This CDR3 reads CASSSRLLERDGETQYF. The CDR3, as DNA: TGCGCCAGCAGCTCCCGACTTCTCGAGCGGGACGGAGAGACCCAGTACTTC. The rearrangement links TRBV5-1 to TRBJ2-5, with 7 positions matching TRBD2. V lost 3 bases and J lost 4; bases outside the gene matches: 15. CDR1 is SGHRS, CDR2 YFSETQ, per germline. CDR3 length: 17 residues.

Regarding this clone: Mismatch with germline at one junction end may stem from a read error. Here the CDR3 DNA reads TGTGCTAGCAGCCTAGCGACAGCAAACACCGGGGAGCTGTTTTTT. Translation: CASSLATANTGELFF. The chain has TRBV7-7 and TRBJ2-2; maybe TRBD2 (6 bases). This CDR3 is built from 15 residues. The germline CDR1 and CDR2 sequences are SSHAT and FNYEAQ (reference sequence).

V gene TRBV7-9 combines with J gene TRBJ2-7; D is unclear. The CDR3 covers 12 residues. Trimming pared 1 base from V and 3 bases from J, leaving 4 bases between. Germline lookup yields CDR1 SEHNR and CDR2 FQNEAQ (reference sequence). CDR3 sequence (DNA): TGTGCCAGCAGCTTAGGTAGCTACGAGCAGTACTTC. Its translation is CASSLGSYEQYF.

This clone was found a few times. This chain connects TRBV13 to TRBJ2-3; 14 bases fit TRBD2. The CDR3 has 17 amino acids. Unmatched junction bases numbered 10, after V lost 5 bases and J lost 6 bases. CDR1 PRHDT and CDR2 FYEKMQ come from the germline V gene (reference sequence). The CDR3 bases are TGTGCCAGCAGCCTTACCGGGACTAGCGGGAGAAAGGATACGCAGTATTTT. Amino acid sequence: CASSLTGTSGRKDTQYF.

This clone was seen a few times. Other DNA variants within this sample encode the same CDR3. V is TRBV27 and J is TRBJ1-4; 7 nucleotides match TRBD1. The length of the CDR3 is 14 residues. Per the germline V gene, CDR1 is MNHEY and CDR2 is SMNVEV (reference sequence). V trimming: 4 bases; J trimming: 4 bases; junction bases outside the gene matches: 3. The CDR3 sequence is CASSWTGGNEKLFF. In DNA, the CDR3 is TGTGCCAGCAGTTGGACAGGAGGTAATGAAAAACTGTTTTTT.

This chain connects TRBV28 to TRBJ2-5; weak D call: TRBD2 (5 bases). Trimming pared 4 bases from V and 9 bases from J, leaving 12 bases between. CDR1 and CDR2 (germline): MDHEN, SYDVKM. The CDR3 sequence is 12 residues long. The CDR3: CASSSIVEAQYF. DNA for the CDR3: TGTGCCAGCAGTTCGATAGTGGAGGCCCAGTACTTC.

The V call is TRBV3-1 (or the pseudogene TRBV3-2), the J call TRBJ1-2, with D possibly being TRBD1 (6 bases). Per germline, CDR1 LGHDT and CDR2 YNNKEL (reference sequence). V lost 7 bases and J lost 8, with 26 bases in between. This CDR3 spans 16 amino acids. The DNA for the CDR3 is TGTGCCAGCATAGGATCGACCGGGACAAGCCTTAGAGGCTACACCTTC. It codes for CASIGSTGTSLRGYTF.

The sample holds one count of this clone. This sequence joins TRBV10-1 and TRBJ2-7, with TRBD2 matching 14 bases. The CDR3 contains 17 residues. Germline V gives CDR1 WNHNN, CDR2 SYGVQD (reference sequence). The J segment lost 5 bases and the V segment lost 2 bases, leaving 8 bases of the junction unmatched. The CDR3 DNA follows: TGCGCCAGCAGTGAGCAGGGGACTAGCGGGAGTTTCGACGAGCAGTACTTC. It specifies CASSEQGTSGSFDEQYF.

The rearrangement links TRBV11-1 to TRBJ2-2; D gene unclear. The CDR3 runs 15 residues. Trimming stripped 5 bases from V and 8 bases from J, with 18 bases between. Germline V gives CDR1 SGHAT, CDR2 FQDESV (reference sequence). The CDR3 bases are TGTGCCAGCAGCCCCAATGAGGCCCCGGCGGGGGAGCTGTTTTTT. Protein: CASSPNEAPAGELFF. Full variable domain (remainder filled in from reference TRBV11-1 and TRBJ2-2): EAEVAQSPRYKITEKSQAVAFWCDPISGHATLYWYRQILGQGPELLVQFQDESVVDDSQLPKDRFSAERLKGVDSTLKIQPAELGDSAMYLCASSPNEAPAGELFFGEGSRLTVL.

The rearrangement joins TRBV9 to TRBJ2-3; 10 nucleotides agree with TRBD2. Germline loops: CDR1 SGDLS, CDR2 YYNGEE. The CDR3 has 17 amino acids. V lost 3 bases, J lost 3 bases, and 10 bases stayed unmatched. CDR3 sequence: CASSGRGTSAGTDTQYF. CDR3 DNA: TGTGCCAGCAGCGGCCGGGGGACTAGCGCAGGGACAGATACGCAGTATTTT. The complete variable domain, with remaining parts taken from reference TRBV9 and TRBJ2-3, reads DSGVTQTPKHLITATGQRVTLRCSPRSGDLSVYWYQQSLDQGLQFLIQYYNGEERAKGNILERFSAQQFPDLHSELNLSSLELGDSALYFCASSGRGTSAGTDTQYFGPGTRLTVL.

The chain employs TRBV11-2 and TRBJ1-5; no clear D gene. The germline V gene encodes CDR1 SGHAT and CDR2 FQNNGV. Between the trimmed V and J ends, which lost 4 bases and 1 base, there was a span of 5 bases. The CDR3 length is 13 residues. The CDR3 region is CASSYYSNQPQHF. The CDR3 coding sequence is TGTGCCAGCAGCTACTACAGCAATCAGCCCCAGCATTTT.

The genes are TRBV10-2 and TRBJ2-3; 13 bases map to TRBD2. CDR3 size: 14 residues. J was trimmed by 5 bases and V by 6 bases; bases with no gene match: 2. From germline, CDR1 is WSHSY and CDR2 SAAADI. In nucleotides, the CDR3 is TGCGCCAGCAGACTAGCGGGAGGGATAGATACGCAGTATTTT. It encodes CASRLAGGIDTQYF.

DNA for the CDR3: TGTGCCAGCAGCCAAGTATTAGCGGGAGCCGATACGCAGTATTTT. This codes for CASSQVLAGADTQYF. The chain employs TRBV14 and TRBJ2-3, with 9 bases identical to TRBD2. Trimming cost V 1 base and J 6 bases; bases outside gene matches: 5. There are 15 residues in the CDR3. Germline CDR1 reads SGHDN; CDR2 reads FVKESK.

The chain has TRBV9 and TRBJ2-7; 8 bases are shared with TRBD1. Germline V gives CDR1 SGDLS, CDR2 YYNGEE. This CDR3 is 16 amino acids long. Trimming cost V 5 bases and J 0 bases; bases outside gene matches: 10. Here the CDR3 reads CASSLGQGTSSYEQYF. Written as DNA, the CDR3 is TGTGCCAGCAGTTTAGGACAGGGCACAAGCTCCTACGAGCAGTACTTC.

J is TRBJ2-7 and V is TRBV9, with a weak D call TRBD2 (6 bases). CDR3 length: 15 amino acids. Germline lookup yields CDR1 SGDLS and CDR2 YYNGEE. V was shortened by 3 bases and J by 5 bases, with 18 bases between the two germline ends. CDR3 sequence: CASSAPSPGGNEQYF. The DNA of the CDR3 is TGTGCCAGCAGCGCACCTTCCCCCGGGGGTAACGAGCAGTACTTC.